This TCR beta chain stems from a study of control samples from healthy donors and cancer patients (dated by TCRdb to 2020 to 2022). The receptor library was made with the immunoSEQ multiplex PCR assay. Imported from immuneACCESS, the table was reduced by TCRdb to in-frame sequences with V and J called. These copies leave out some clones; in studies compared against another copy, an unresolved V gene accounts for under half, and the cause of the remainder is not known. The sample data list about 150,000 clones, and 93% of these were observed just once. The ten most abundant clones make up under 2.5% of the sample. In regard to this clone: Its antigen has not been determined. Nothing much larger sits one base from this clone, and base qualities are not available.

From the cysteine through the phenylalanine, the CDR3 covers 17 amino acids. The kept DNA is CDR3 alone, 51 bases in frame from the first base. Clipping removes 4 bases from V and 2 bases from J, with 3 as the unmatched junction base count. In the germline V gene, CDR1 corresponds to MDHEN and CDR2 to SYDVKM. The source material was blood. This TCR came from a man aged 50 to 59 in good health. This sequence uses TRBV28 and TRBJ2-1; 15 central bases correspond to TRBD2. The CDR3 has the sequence CASSSGTSGRTYNEQFF. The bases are TGTGCCAGCAGTTCGGGGACTAGCGGGAGGACCTACAATGAGCAGTTCTTC. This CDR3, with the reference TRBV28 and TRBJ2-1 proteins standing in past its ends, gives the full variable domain DVKVTQSSRYLVKRTGEKVFLECVQDMDHENMFWYRQDPGLGLRLIYFSYDVKMKEKGDIPEGYSVSREKKERFSLILESASTNQTSMYLCASSSGTSGRTYNEQFFGPGTRLTVL.